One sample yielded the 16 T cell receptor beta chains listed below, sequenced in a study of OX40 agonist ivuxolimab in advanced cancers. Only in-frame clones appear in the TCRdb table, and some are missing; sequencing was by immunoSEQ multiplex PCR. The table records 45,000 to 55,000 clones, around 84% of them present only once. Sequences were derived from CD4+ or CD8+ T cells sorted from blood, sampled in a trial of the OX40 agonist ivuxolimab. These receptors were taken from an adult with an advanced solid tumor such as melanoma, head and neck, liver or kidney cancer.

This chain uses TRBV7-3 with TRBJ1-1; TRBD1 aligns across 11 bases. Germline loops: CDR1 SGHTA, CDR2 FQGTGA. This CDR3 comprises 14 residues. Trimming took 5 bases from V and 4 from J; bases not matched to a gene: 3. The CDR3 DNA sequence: TGTGCCAGCAGCGGGACAGGGGGGAGCACTGAAGCTTTCTTT. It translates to CASSGTGGSTEAFF.

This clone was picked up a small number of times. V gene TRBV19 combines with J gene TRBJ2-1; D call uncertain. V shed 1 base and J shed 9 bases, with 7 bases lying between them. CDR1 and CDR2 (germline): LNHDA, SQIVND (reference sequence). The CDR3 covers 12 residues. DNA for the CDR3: TGTGCCAGTAGTATAGTAGGAGTTGAGCAGTTCTTC. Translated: CASSIVGVEQFF.

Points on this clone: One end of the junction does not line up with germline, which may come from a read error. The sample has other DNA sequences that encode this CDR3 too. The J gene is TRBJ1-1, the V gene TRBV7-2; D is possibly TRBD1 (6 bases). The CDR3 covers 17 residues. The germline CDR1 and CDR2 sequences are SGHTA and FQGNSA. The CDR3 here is CASTQLQGVPMNTEAFF. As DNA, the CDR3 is TGCGCCAGCACTCAATTACAGGGAGTCCCCATGAACACTGAAGCTTTCTTT.

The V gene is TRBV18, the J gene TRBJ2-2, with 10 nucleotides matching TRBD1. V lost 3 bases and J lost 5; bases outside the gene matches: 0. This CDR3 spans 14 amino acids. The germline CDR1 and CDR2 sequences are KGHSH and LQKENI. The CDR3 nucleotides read TGTGCCAGCTCACCGGGACAGGGGACCGGGGAGCTGTTTTTT. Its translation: CASSPGQGTGELFF. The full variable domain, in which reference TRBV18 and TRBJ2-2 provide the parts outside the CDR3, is NAGVMQNPRHLVRRRGQEARLRCSPMKGHSHVYWYRQLPEEGLKFMVYLQKENIIDESGMPKERFSAEFPKEGPSILRIQQVVRGDSAAYFCASSPGQGTGELFFGEGSRLTVL.

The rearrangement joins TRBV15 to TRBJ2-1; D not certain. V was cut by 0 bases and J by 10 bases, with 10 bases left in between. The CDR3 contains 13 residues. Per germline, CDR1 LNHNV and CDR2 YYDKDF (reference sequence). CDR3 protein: CATSRDKGTEQFF. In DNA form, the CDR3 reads TGTGCCACCAGCAGAGATAAGGGCACCGAGCAGTTCTTC.

The CDR3 DNA reads TGCGCCAGCAGCTTTTTGCTGTCGAACACCGGGGAGCTGTTTTTT. It specifies CASSFLLSNTGELFF. This chain links TRBV5-1 with TRBJ2-2; unclear D gene. CDR1 and CDR2 from the germline V gene are SGHRS and YFSETQ. The ends were cut back, 2 bases at V and 0 bases at J, with 8 bases in the middle. The CDR3 has 15 residues. Complete variable domain (other parts from reference TRBV5-1 and TRBJ2-2): KAGVTQTPRYLIKTRGQQVTLSCSPISGHRSVSWYQQTPGQGLQFLFEYFSETQRNKGNFPGRFSGRQFSNSRSEMNVSTLELGDSALYLCASSFLLSNTGELFFGEGSRLTVL.

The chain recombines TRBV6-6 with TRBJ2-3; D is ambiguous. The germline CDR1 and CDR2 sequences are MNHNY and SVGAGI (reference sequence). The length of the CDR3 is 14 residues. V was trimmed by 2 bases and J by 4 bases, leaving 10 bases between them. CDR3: CASSYSQSSDTQYF. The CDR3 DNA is TGTGCCAGCAGTTACAGCCAGAGCTCAGATACGCAGTATTTT.

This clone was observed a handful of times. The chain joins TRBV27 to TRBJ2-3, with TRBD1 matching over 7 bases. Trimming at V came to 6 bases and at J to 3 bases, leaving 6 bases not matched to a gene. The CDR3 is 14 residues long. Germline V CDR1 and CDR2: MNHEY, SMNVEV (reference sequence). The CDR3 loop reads CASRNRGLTDTQYF. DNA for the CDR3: TGTGCCAGCAGGAATAGGGGGCTTACAGATACGCAGTATTTT.

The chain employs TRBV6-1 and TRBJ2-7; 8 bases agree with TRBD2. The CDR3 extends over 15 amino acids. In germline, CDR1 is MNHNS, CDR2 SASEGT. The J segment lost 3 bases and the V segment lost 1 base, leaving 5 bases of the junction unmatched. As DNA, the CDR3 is TGTGCCAGCAGTGAAGGGATAGCGGGAAGCTACGAGCAGTACTTC. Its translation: CASSEGIAGSYEQYF.

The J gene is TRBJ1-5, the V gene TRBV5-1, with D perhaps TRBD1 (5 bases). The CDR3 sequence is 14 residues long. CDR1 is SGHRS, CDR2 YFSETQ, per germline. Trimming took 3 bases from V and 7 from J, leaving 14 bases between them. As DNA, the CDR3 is TGCGCCAGCAGCTCTGGCGGGGGAAACCAGCCCCAGCATTTT. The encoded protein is CASSSGGGNQPQHF.

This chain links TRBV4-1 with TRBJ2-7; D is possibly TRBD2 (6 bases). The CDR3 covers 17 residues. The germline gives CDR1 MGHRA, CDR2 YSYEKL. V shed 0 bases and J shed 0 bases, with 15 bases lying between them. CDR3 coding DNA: TGCGCCAGCAGCCAAGATCGAAGGCGGGGCAACTCCTACGAGCAGTACTTC. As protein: CASSQDRRRGNSYEQYF.

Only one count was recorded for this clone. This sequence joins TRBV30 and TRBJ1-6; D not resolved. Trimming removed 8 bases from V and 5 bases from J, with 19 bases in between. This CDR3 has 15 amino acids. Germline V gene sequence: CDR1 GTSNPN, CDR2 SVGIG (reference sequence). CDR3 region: CAQGSGSGNNSPLHF. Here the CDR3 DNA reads TGTGCCCAAGGATCCGGGTCGGGAAATAATTCACCCCTCCACTTT.

This CDR3 reads CASASSRGGLEQFF. In DNA, the CDR3 is TGCGCCAGCGCGTCGAGCAGGGGTGGACTTGAGCAGTTCTTC. The chain couples TRBV5-1 to TRBJ2-1, with D possibly matching TRBD1 (6 bases). V shed 7 bases and J shed 9 bases, with 20 bases lying between them. CDR1 and CDR2 (germline): SGHRS, YFSETQ. The CDR3 sequence is 14 residues long.

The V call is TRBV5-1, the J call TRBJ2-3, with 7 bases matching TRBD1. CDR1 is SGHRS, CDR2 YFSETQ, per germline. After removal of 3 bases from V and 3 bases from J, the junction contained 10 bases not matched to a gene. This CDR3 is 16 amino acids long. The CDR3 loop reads CASSYVTGAGTDTQYF. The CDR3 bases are TGCGCCAGCAGCTACGTTACAGGGGCCGGGACAGATACGCAGTATTTT.

CDR3 nucleotide sequence: TGTGCCAGCAAATTATTGGGACCAGCTTTCTTT. It yields the protein CASKLLGPAFF. V is TRBV28 and J is TRBJ1-1; tentative D call: TRBD1 (5 bases). Germline values: CDR1 MDHEN, CDR2 SYDVKM. This CDR3 spans 11 amino acids. V was shortened by 7 bases and J by 10 bases, with 13 bases between the two germline ends.

CDR3 coding DNA: TGTGCCAGCAGCCACTGGGGGCGGGTTAGCACAGATACGCAGTATTTT. It codes for CASSHWGRVSTDTQYF. The V gene is TRBV5-4, the J gene TRBJ2-3, with D possibly being TRBD1 (6 bases). Trimming took 4 bases from V and 0 from J, leaving 15 bases between them. Germline lookup yields CDR1 SGHNT and CDR2 YYREEE (reference sequence). This CDR3 has 16 amino acids. Filled out from reference TRBV5-4 and TRBJ2-3, the complete variable domain reads ETGVTQSPTHLIKTRGQQVTLRCSSQSGHNTVSWYQQALGQGPQFIFQYYREEENGRGNFPPRFSGLQFPNYSSELNVNALELDDSALYLCASSHWGRVSTDTQYFGPGTRLTVL.